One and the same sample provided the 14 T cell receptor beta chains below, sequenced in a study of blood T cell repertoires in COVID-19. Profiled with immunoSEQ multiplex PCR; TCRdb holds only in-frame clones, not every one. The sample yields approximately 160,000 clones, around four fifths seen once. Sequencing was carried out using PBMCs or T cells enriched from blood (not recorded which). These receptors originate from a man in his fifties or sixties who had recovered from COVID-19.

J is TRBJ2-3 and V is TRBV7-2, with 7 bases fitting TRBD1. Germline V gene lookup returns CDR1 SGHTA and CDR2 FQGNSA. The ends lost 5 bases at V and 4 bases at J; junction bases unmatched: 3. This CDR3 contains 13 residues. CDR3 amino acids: CASSRGGPDTQYF. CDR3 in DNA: TGTGCCAGCAGCCGAGGGGGCCCAGATACGCAGTATTTT.

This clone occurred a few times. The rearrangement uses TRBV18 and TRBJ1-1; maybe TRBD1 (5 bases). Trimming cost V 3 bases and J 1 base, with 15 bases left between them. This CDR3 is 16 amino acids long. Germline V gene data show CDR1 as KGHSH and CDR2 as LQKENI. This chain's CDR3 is CASSPRRGLENTEAFF. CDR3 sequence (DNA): TGTGCCAGCTCACCCAGGAGGGGATTGGAGAACACTGAAGCTTTCTTT.

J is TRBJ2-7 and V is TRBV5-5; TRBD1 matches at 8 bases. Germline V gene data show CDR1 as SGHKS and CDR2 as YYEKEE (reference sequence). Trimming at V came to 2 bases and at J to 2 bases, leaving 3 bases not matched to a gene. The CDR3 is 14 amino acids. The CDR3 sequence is CASSLRDRPYEQYF. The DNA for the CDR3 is TGTGCCAGCAGCTTAAGGGACAGGCCCTACGAGCAGTACTTC.

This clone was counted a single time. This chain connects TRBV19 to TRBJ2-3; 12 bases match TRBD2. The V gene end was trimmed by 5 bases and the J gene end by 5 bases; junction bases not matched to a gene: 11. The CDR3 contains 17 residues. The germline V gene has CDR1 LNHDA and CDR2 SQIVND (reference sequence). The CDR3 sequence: CASSQMLAGGQLDTQYF. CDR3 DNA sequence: TGTGCCAGTAGTCAAATGCTAGCGGGGGGGCAATTAGATACGCAGTATTTT.

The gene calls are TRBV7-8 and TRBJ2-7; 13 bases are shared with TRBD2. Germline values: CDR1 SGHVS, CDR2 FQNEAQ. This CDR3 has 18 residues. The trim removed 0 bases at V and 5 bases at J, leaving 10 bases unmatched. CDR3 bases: TGTGCCAGCAGCTTAGCCAGATACACTAGCGGGGGGGCCCACGAGCAGTACTTC. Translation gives CASSLARYTSGGAHEQYF.

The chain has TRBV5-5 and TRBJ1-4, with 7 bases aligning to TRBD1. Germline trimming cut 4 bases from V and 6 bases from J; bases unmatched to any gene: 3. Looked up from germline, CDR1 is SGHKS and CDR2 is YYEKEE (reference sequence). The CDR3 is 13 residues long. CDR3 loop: CASSRDRDEKLFF. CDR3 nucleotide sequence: TGTGCCAGCAGCCGGGACAGAGATGAAAAACTGTTTTTT.

DNA for the CDR3: TGTGCTAGTGGTTTGCGTCTTCCTAGGTCCTACAATGAGCAGTTCTTC. Its protein is CASGLRLPRSYNEQFF. J is TRBJ2-1 and V is TRBV12-5; D is unresolved. The CDR3 is 16 residues long. V lost 2 bases and J lost 1, with 12 bases in between. In germline, CDR1 is LGHNT, CDR2 FRNRAP.

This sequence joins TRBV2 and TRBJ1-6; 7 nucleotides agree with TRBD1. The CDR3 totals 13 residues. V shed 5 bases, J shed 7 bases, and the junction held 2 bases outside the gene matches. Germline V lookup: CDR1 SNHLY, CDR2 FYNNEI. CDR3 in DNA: TGTGCCAGCAGTTCGACAGGGAATTCACCCCTCCACTTT. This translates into CASSSTGNSPLHF.

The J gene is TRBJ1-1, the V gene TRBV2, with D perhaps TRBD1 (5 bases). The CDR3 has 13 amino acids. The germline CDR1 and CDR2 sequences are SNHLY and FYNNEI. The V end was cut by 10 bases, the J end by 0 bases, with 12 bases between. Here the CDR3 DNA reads TGTGCCATCCTGGAGGGGCTGAACACTGAAGCTTTCTTT. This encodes CAILEGLNTEAFF.

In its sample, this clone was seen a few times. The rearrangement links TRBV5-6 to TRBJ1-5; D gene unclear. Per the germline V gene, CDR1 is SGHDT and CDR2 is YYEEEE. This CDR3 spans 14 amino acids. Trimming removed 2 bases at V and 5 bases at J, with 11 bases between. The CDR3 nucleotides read TGTGCCAGCAGCTTAAGTGGAGGGCATCAGCCCCAGCATTTT. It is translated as CASSLSGGHQPQHF.

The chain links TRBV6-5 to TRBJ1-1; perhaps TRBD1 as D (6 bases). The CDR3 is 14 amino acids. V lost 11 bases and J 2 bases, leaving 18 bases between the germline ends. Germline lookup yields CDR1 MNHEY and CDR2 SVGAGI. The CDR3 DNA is TGTGCCTTAATGGGGGGGACAATTAACACTGAAGCTTTCTTT. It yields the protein CALMGGTINTEAFF.

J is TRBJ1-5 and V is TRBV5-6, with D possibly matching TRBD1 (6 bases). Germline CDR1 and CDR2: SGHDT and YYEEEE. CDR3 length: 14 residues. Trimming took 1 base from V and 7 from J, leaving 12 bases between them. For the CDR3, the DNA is TGTGCCAGCAGCTTGCAGGGGATAGGGCAGCCCCAGCATTTT. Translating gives CASSLQGIGQPQHF.

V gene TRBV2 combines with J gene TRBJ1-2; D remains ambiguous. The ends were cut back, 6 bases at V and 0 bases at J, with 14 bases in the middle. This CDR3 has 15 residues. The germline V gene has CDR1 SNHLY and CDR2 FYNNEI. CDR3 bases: TGTGCCAGCAGCGCCGTGGTTACTACTAACTATGGCTACACCTTC. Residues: CASSAVVTTNYGYTF.

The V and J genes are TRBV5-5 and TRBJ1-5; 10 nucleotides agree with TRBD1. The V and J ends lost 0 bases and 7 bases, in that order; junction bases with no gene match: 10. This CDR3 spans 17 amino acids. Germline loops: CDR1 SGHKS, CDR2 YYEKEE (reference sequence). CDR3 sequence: CASSLAVVDRGFQPQHF. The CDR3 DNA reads TGTGCCAGCAGCTTGGCAGTCGTGGACAGGGGGTTCCAGCCCCAGCATTTT.